The rows below give T cell receptor beta chains drawn from one sample of a study of blood T cell repertoires in COVID-19. TCRdb's table, derived via immunoSEQ multiplex PCR, lists solely in-frame clones and lacks some. This sample has some 290,000 clones, with 89% found just once. The sample comprised PBMCs or T cells enriched from blood (not recorded which). These receptors were obtained from a woman aged 30 to 39 who had recovered from COVID-19. Both conserved end residues are part of each CDR3. The D gene is left open where the match is weak. Only some rows state a clone size, as once, few, many or a class for expanded clones.

12	NA	NA	TRBV7-2	CASSLTPYEQYF
15	few	NA	TRBV29-1	CSVLKLQGRTYEQYF
15	NA	TRBD1	TRBV5-6	CASSGTGGLNYGYTF
16	NA	TRBD1	TRBV7-2	CASSLDSAGGIVGYTF
15	NA	NA	TRBV7-8	CASSLSWGEPNEQFF
16	NA	TRBD1	TRBV5-4	CASRGGPGTGGEKLFF
13	NA	TRBD1	TRBV19	CASSPQGAGGYTF
13	NA	TRBD1	TRBV29-1	CSVQDRDNSPLHF
16	NA	TRBD1	TRBV18	CASSRAGTGVVDEQYF
15	few	TRBD2	TRBV5-4	CASSLAGGRDNEQFF
20	NA	TRBD2	TRBV27	CASSFRSRLAGGSNTGELFF
15	NA	NA	TRBV15	CATSRVDSYNQPQHF
13	NA	TRBD1	TRBV7-9	CASSSTGGETQYF
16	NA	TRBD1	TRBV5-1	CASSFGGTGGLYGYTF
12	NA	NA	TRBV19	CASSIRGNGYTF
14	NA	NA	TRBV3-1/TRBV3-2	CASSQQQGTTEAFF
16	NA	TRBD2	TRBV6-5	CASSYGTSGHGDEQFF
12	NA	NA	TRBV5-4	CASSSGSGELFF
13	NA	NA	TRBV27	CASSAGVGQPQHF
14	NA	TRBD2	TRBV28	CASSYTGGAYEQYF
13	few	TRBD1	TRBV5-4	CASTPDRGYGYTF
15	NA	NA	TRBV4-2	CASSQDREVYNEQFF
14	NA	TRBD1	TRBV3-1/TRBV3-2	CASSYRDRPYEQYF
16	NA	TRBD1	TRBV24-1	CATSDSDRGRGNTIYF
12	many	NA	TRBV7-2	CASSLEDSLQHF
14	NA	NA	TRBV14	CASSQGARSETQYF
17	once	NA	TRBV4-3	CASTPGHTGATNEKLFF
18	NA	TRBD2	TRBV27	CASSLLGWERGPYNEQFF
13	NA	NA	TRBV3-1/TRBV3-2	CASSPGLCECYTF
15	NA	NA	TRBV7-2	CASSEYNSQNTEAFF
15	NA	TRBD1	TRBV13	CASSLGLRGTDTQYF
14	NA	TRBD2	TRBV5-1	CASSLDRTSSGQYF
17	NA	TRBD2	TRBV5-4	CASSLSGGSSVKETQYF
11	NA	NA	TRBV12-3/TRBV12-4	CASSYGYGYTF
15	NA	TRBD1	TRBV19	CASSIQGGTNTEAFF
19	NA	NA	TRBV7-9	CASSPNVRGVKSSYNEQFF
13	NA	NA	TRBV18	CASSRGIEGGKYF
16	NA	TRBD1	TRBV4-2	CASSQEDRGLSREQYF
17	NA	TRBD2	TRBV5-4	CASKRASGRGRYNEQFF
17	NA	TRBD2	TRBV4-1	CASSRTGLAGGDNEQFF
16	NA	TRBD1	TRBV4-1	CASSQVGTGVYYGYTF
16	NA	NA	TRBV7-3	CASSRYRAAGANVLTF
15	NA	NA	TRBV18	CASSLPGTVYNEQFF